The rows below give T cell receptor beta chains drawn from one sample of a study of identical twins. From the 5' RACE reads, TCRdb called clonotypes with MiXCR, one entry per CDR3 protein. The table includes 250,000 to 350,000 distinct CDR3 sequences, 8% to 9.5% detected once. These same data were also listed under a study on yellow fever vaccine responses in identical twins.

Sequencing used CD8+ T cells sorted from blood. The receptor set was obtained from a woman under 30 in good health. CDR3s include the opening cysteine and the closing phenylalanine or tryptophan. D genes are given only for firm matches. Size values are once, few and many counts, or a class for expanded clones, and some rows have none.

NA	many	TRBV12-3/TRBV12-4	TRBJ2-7	CASSRGHGPYEQYF	TGTGCCAGCAGTCGGGGACACGGGCCCTACGAGCAGTACTTC
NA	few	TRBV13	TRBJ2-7	CASSRTGLNSYEQYF	TGTGCCAGCAGCCGAACGGGCCTTAACTCCTACGAGCAGTACTTC
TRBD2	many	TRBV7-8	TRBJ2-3	CASSLLGLAGGPGTDTQYF	TGTGCCAGCAGCTTGTTAGGACTAGCGGGGGGGCCGGGCACAGATACGCAGTATTTT
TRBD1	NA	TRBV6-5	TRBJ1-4	CASSYSVGDSEKLFF	TGTGCCAGCAGTTACTCGGTCGGGGACAGTGAAAAACTGTTTTTT
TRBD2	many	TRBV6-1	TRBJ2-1	CASSPSLAGLDNEQFF	TGTGCCAGCAGCCCCTCCCTAGCGGGGCTTGACAATGAGCAGTTCTTC
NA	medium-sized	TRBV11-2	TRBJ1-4	CASSLLTANEKLFF	TGTGCCAGCAGCTTATTGACAGCTAATGAAAAACTGTTTTTT
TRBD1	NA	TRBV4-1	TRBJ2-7	CASSQPGTGGYEQYF	TGCGCCAGCAGCCAGCCCGGGACAGGGGGATACGAGCAGTACTTC
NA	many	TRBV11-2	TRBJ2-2	CASSPRRVRAGELFF	TGTGCCAGCAGCCCGCGACGGGTTCGTGCCGGGGAGCTGTTTTTT
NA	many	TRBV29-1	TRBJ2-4	CSVEGDIQYF	TGCAGCGTTGAAGGGGACATTCAGTACTTC
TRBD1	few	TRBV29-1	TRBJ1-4	CSVGITGVNEKLFF	TGCAGCGTTGGTATAACAGGGGTAAATGAAAAACTGTTTTTT
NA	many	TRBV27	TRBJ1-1	CASSEYGYYTEAFF	TGTGCCAGCAGTGAGTACGGCTACTACACTGAAGCTTTCTTT
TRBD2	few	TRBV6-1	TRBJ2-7	CASSETSGESYEQYF	TGTGCCAGCAGTGAGACTAGCGGGGAATCCTACGAGCAGTACTTC
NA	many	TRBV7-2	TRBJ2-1	CASSPRRKRRNEQFF	TGTGCCAGCAGCCCTCGTAGGAAGCGGAGGAATGAGCAGTTCTTC
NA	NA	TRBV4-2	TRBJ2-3	CASSHSSGPGDTQYF	TGTGCCAGCAGCCATAGTAGCGGCCCAGGGGATACGCAGTATTTT
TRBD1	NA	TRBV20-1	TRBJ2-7	CSARSTGPEQYF	TGCAGTGCTAGATCGACAGGGCCCGAGCAGTACTTC
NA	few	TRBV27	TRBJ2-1	CATGRGGRGNEQFF	TGTGCCACCGGCCGGGGAGGAAGGGGCAATGAGCAGTTCTTC
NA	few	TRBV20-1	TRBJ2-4	CSARQDPPLQYF	TGCAGTGCTCGACAGGACCCCCCTCTTCAGTACTTC
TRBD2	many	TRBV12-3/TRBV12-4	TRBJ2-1	CASSLTTGTSGSQFF	TGTGCCAGCAGTTTGACCACCGGGACTAGCGGGTCGCAGTTCTTC
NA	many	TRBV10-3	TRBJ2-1	CAISDGLNNEQFF	TGTGCCATCAGTGACGGACTTAACAATGAGCAGTTCTTC
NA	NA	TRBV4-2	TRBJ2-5	CASSQGELQETQYF	TGTGCCAGCAGCCAAGGGGAGCTTCAAGAGACCCAGTACTTC
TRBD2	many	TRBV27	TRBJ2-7	CASIGLAGSHLSYEQYF	TGTGCCAGCATCGGTCTAGCGGGGTCCCATCTCTCCTACGAGCAGTACTTC
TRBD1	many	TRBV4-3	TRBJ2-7	CASSQDAGDRAYEQYF	TGCGCCAGCAGCCAAGATGCCGGGGACAGGGCCTACGAGCAGTACTTC
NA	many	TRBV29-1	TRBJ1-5	CSVIPGPNHNQPQHF	TGCAGCGTTATCCCGGGGCCCAACCACAATCAGCCCCAGCATTTT
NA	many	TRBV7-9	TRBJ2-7	CASSLAGVEQYF	TGTGCCAGCAGCTTAGCCGGGGTTGAGCAGTACTTC
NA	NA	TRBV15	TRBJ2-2	CATSRARAANTGELFF	TGTGCCACCAGCAGAGCCCGGGCAGCGAACACCGGGGAGCTGTTTTTT
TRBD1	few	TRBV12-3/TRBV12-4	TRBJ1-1	CASSHSRGREAFF	TGTGCCAGCAGTCACTCCAGGGGGCGAGAAGCTTTCTTT
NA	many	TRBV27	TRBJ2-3	CASSFIPSDTQYF	TGTGCCAGCAGTTTCATCCCCTCAGATACGCAGTATTTT
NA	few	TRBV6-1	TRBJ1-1	CASTWLGPEAFF	TGTGCCAGCACCTGGTTAGGTCCTGAAGCTTTCTTT
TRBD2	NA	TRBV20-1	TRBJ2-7	CSASWSGDSYEQYF	TGCAGTGCTAGTTGGAGCGGGGACTCCTACGAGCAGTACTTC
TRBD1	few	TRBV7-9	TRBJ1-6	CASSSPGQGMDSPLHF	TGTGCCAGCAGCTCCCCGGGACAGGGGATGGATTCACCCCTCCACTTT
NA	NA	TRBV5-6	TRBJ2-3	CASGGIQHRDRTDTQYF	TGTGCCAGCGGAGGTATACAACACCGGGACCGCACAGATACGCAGTATTTT
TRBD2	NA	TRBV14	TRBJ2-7	CASSSGAGGLEEQYF	TGTGCCAGCAGCAGTGGAGCGGGAGGGCTCGAAGAGCAGTACTTC
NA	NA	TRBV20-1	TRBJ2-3	CSANSGQFLTDTQYF	TGCAGTGCTAATTCCGGACAGTTCCTCACAGATACGCAGTATTTT
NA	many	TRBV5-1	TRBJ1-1	CASKTGNTEAFF	TGCGCCAGCAAAACAGGGAACACTGAAGCTTTCTTT
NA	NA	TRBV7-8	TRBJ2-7	CASSLNWEVGYEQYF	TGTGCCAGCAGCCTCAACTGGGAGGTAGGCTACGAGCAGTACTTC
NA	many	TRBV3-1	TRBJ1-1	CASSPLFGGANEAFF	TGTGCCAGCAGCCCCTTGTTTGGGGGGGCGAATGAAGCTTTCTTT
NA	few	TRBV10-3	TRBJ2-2	CAISAGGPNTGELFF	TGTGCCATCAGTGCCGGGGGACCGAACACCGGGGAGCTGTTTTTT
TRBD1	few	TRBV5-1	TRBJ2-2	CASGRTGERGELFF	TGCGCCAGCGGGCGGACAGGGGAACGAGGGGAGCTGTTTTTT
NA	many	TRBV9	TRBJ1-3	CASSVDGGAGNTIYF	TGTGCCAGCAGCGTAGACGGTGGGGCTGGAAACACCATATATTTT
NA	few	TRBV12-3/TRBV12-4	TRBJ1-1	CASSLGGRVAHTEAFF	TGTGCCAGCAGTCTAGGTGGAAGGGTGGCGCACACTGAAGCTTTCTTT
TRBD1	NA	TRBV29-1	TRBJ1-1	CSAAPGQGAAEAFF	TGCAGCGCAGCTCCGGGACAGGGGGCGGCTGAAGCTTTCTTT
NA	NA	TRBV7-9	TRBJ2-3	CASSLESFSTDTQYF	TGTGCCAGCAGCTTAGAGTCGTTTAGCACAGATACGCAGTATTTT
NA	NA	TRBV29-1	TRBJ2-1	CSVWTGGNEQFF	TGCAGCGTGTGGACGGGTGGAAATGAGCAGTTCTTC
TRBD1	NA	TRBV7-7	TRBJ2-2	CASSTGDRVFTGELFF	TGTGCTAGCAGCACGGGGGACAGGGTTTTTACCGGGGAGCTGTTTTTT
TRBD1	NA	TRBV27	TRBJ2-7	CASSPGTGTSYEQYF	TGTGCCAGCAGCCCCGGGACAGGGACCTCCTACGAGCAGTACTTC
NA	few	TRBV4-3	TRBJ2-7	CASSQDHDRYYEQYF	TGCGCCAGCAGCCAAGATCATGACAGGTATTACGAGCAGTACTTC
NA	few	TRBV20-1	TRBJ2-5	CSASQVGLTETQYF	TGCAGTGCTTCACAAGTGGGACTTACGGAGACCCAGTACTTC